The text below deals with one T cell receptor beta chain. Its antigen is not known. The CDR3 has 15 amino acids. Germline lookup yields CDR1 DFQATT and CDR2 SNEGSKA (reference sequence). Trimming took 1 base from V and 5 from J, leaving 17 bases between them. Patients selected for sequencing had displayed CD8+CD57+ cell expansion by flow cytometry. This sample is part of a study of CD8+CD57+ T cells in acquired aplastic anemia. Study findings and constraints: Comparison of patients with controls identified approximately 28 shared CD8+ CDR3 sequences.

Genomic DNA, serving as template, underwent TCR beta VDJ and CDR3 profiling. One entry per CDR3 protein, called by TCRdb with MiXCR from the reads. The sample includes about 41,000 distinct CDR3 sequences, 60% to 70% of them seen just once. The sequence was obtained from a human donor with aplastic anemia. The V gene is TRBV20-1, the J gene TRBJ2-5; D may match TRBD1 or TRBD2 (7 bases each). Specimen: sorted CD4+, CD8+, or CD8+CD57+ T cells (not recorded which) from PBMCs. The CDR3: CSARGSAGGDETQYF. In nucleotides, the CDR3 is TGCAGTGCTAGAGGGTCTGCAGGGGGGGATGAGACCCAGTACTTC.